These 5 T cell receptor beta chains share one sample of origin, sequenced in a study of CD8 T cells in ankylosing spondylitis. TCRdb itself ran the 5' RACE reads through MiXCR, one entry per CDR3 protein. The sample holds about 130,000 distinct CDR3 sequences; about 13% are singletons and the top ten take roughly 3%. The material sequenced was blood, either unsorted or a sorted T cell fraction (not recorded which). Every receptor here comes from a female donor with ankylosing spondylitis or in good health (not recorded which).

The chain is built from TRBV25-1 and TRBJ1-2; unclear D gene. There are 11 residues in the CDR3. CDR1 MGHDK and CDR2 SYGVNS come from the germline V gene. V dropped 9 bases and J dropped 3 bases, with 8 bases sitting between them. CDR3 in DNA: TGTGCCAGTAGGGTACACTATGGCTACACCTTC. The encoded protein is CASRVHYGYTF.

As regards this clonotype: A single base separates this from a much larger clone, so it may be a read error. V is TRBV4-1 and J is TRBJ2-1; TRBD1 aligns across 10 bases. The length of the CDR3 is 13 residues. Looked up from germline, CDR1 is MGHRA and CDR2 is YSYEKL. V lost 3 bases, J lost 12 bases, and 5 bases stayed unmatched. CDR3 sequence: CASSQGQGFGQFF. The DNA of the CDR3 is TGCGCCAGCAGCCAGGGACAGGGGTTCGGGCAGTTCTTC.

The table lists this clonotype with many counts. The chain couples TRBV12-3 or TRBV12-4 to TRBJ1-5; the D gene is possibly TRBD1 (5 bases). V was shortened by 6 bases and J by 0 bases, with 9 bases between the two germline ends. The CDR3 is 14 residues long. CDR3 in DNA: TGTGCCAGCAGGCGGGGCTATAGCAATCAGCCCCAGCATTTT. Translating it yields CASRRGYSNQPQHF.

The table lists this clonotype with many counts. The rearrangement links TRBV5-1 to TRBJ1-1; possible D gene TRBD1, 5 bases. Trimming took off 0 bases at V and 2 bases at J, with 17 bases between the two ends. The CDR3 extends over 17 amino acids. Germline CDR1 reads SGHRS; CDR2 reads YFSETQ. CDR3 in amino acids: CASSLASFRGQNTEAFF. The CDR3 DNA is TGCGCCAGCAGCTTGGCGAGTTTTCGGGGCCAAAACACTGAAGCTTTCTTT.

V and J are TRBV10-3 and TRBJ2-2; D is unclear. Germline-derived CDR1 and CDR2 are ENHRY and SYGVKD. The CDR3 covers 14 residues. The V and J ends lost 9 bases and 4 bases respectively, with 15 bases between them. CDR3 region: CAISPEPFTGELFF. CDR3 nucleotide sequence: TGTGCCATTTCTCCCGAGCCCTTCACCGGGGAGCTGTTTTTT.